The rows below give T cell receptor beta chains drawn from one sample of a study of T cell responses to AZD1222 COVID-19 vaccine. Some clones are missing from TCRdb's copy, which holds only in-frame ones; the method was immunoSEQ multiplex PCR. The sample shows some 150,000 clones, 91% of them seen only once. The material was peripheral blood, obtained on day 0 of AZD1222 vaccination. The receptors were gathered from an adult in good health. The CDR3 runs from the conserved cysteine through the conserved F or W. D genes are given only for firm matches. Expanded clones are given a class, and other clones once, few, many or no size at all.

NA	TRBV19	TRBJ1-4	NA	TGTGCCAGTAGTATAATTGGACAGCTCATTACTAATGAAAAACTGTTTTTT	CASSIIGQLITNEKLFF
NA	TRBV7-8	TRBJ2-6	NA	TGTGCCAGCAGCTTGGGTCGTGGGAGCAGCTCTGGGGCCAACGTCCTGACTTTC	CASSLGRGSSSGANVLTF
TRBD1	TRBV6-5	TRBJ1-1	NA	TGTGCCAGCCGACAGGGGATGAACACTGAAGCTTTCTTT	CASRQGMNTEAFF
NA	TRBV7-9	TRBJ2-2	once	TGTGCCAGCACCGACCCATCCGATGGGGCCAACACCGGGGAGCTGTTTTTT	CASTDPSDGANTGELFF
TRBD2	TRBV9	TRBJ2-2	NA	TGTGCCAGCACGAAGGTAGCGGGAGTGACCGGGGAGCTGTTTTTT	CASTKVAGVTGELFF
NA	TRBV11-1	TRBJ2-4	NA	TGTGCCAGCAGCTCTCAGGGGATTCAGTACTTC	CASSSQGIQYF
NA	TRBV19	TRBJ1-3	NA	TGTGCCAGTAGTATTGGGTGGCTAACCTCTGGAAACACCATATATTTT	CASSIGWLTSGNTIYF
NA	TRBV6-5	TRBJ2-7	NA	TGTGCCAGCACCAATCGAGGACCCCCGGTTGGTGAGCAGTACTTC	CASTNRGPPVGEQYF
NA	TRBV19	TRBJ1-2	NA	TGTGCCAGTAGCCGGGCCCTTAACTATGGCTACACCTTC	CASSRALNYGYTF
NA	TRBV5-8	TRBJ1-5	NA	TGTGCCAGCAGCCGTGGGTTTCTAGGCAATCAGCCCCAGCATTTT	CASSRGFLGNQPQHF
NA	TRBV19	TRBJ2-2	NA	TGTGCCAGTAGTATTCCCCCCCCCGGGGAGCTGTTTTTT	CASSIPPPGELFF
TRBD2	TRBV18	TRBJ2-7	NA	TGTGCCAGCTCACGGACTAGCGGAGGGGGGGGCTACGAGCAGTACTTC	CASSRTSGGGGYEQYF
TRBD2	TRBV9	TRBJ2-1	once	TGTGCCAGCAGCGCTGAAGCCGGACTAGTATACAATGAGCAGTTCTTC	CASSAEAGLVYNEQFF
NA	TRBV2	TRBJ2-7	NA	TGTGCCAGCAGTGTAAGGACAACCTACGAGCAGTACTTC	CASSVRTTYEQYF
NA	TRBV18	TRBJ1-5	NA	TGTGCCAGCTCGAGGGCCTCGGGAGGCAATCAGCCCCAGCATTTT	CASSRASGGNQPQHF
TRBD2	TRBV24-1	TRBJ2-3	NA	TGTGCCACCAGTGACCCAGGTAGTAGCGGGAGGTTCACAGATACGCAGTATTTT	CATSDPGSSGRFTDTQYF
TRBD1	TRBV7-3	TRBJ1-4	NA	TGTGCCAGCAGCCAGACAGGGGTTAATGAAAAACTGTTTTTT	CASSQTGVNEKLFF
NA	TRBV28	TRBJ1-3	NA	TGTGCCAGCAGTTTATATCAGGGGATGTCTGGAAACACCATATATTTT	CASSLYQGMSGNTIYF
TRBD1	TRBV28	TRBJ1-1	once	TGTGCCAGCAGCTGGACAGGGGGCAGACTTGAAGCTTTCTTT	CASSWTGGRLEAFF
NA	TRBV5-1	TRBJ2-2	NA	TGCGCCAGCAGCTTGGAAGGCCCCGGGGAGCTGTTTTTT	CASSLEGPGELFF